This TCR beta chain is drawn from a study of identical twins. After removal of 5 bases from V and 6 bases from J, the junction contained 7 bases not matched to a gene. The germline CDR1 and CDR2 sequences are SGHTA and FQGNSA. This CDR3 region has 14 residues. TCRdb re-derived calls from the 5' RACE reads in MiXCR, one entry per CDR3 protein. The sample lists around 480,000 distinct CDR3 sequences; about 13% were seen once. The sample also formed part of further work on yellow fever vaccine responses in identical twins.

The sample consisted of CD4+ T cells sorted from blood. The TCR comes from a woman aged 18-30 years in good health. This chain links TRBV7-2 with TRBJ1-2; TRBD1 aligns across 9 bases. CDR3 sequence (DNA): TGTGCCAGCAGCGAATCCCGGGACAGGGATGGCTACACCTTC. Translating gives CASSESRDRDGYTF.